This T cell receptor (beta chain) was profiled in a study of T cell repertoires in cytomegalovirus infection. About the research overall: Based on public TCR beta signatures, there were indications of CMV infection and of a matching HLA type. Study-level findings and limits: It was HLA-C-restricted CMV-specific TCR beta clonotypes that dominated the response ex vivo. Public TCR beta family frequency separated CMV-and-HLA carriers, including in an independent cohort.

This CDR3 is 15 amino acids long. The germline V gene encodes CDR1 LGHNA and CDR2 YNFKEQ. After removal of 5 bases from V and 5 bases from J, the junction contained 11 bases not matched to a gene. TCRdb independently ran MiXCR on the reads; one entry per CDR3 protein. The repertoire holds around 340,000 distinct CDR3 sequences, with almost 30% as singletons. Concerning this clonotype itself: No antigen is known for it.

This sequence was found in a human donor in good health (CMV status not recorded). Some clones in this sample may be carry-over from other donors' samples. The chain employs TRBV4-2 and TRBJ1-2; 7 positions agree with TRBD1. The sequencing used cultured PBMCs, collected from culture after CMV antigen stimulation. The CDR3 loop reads CASSGHRGQGYGYTF. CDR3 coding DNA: TGTGCCAGCAGCGGACACAGGGGCCAAGGTTATGGCTACACCTTC.